This TCR beta chain was found in a study of TIL therapy for anti-PD-1-resistant metastatic lung cancer. Background on the study: Tumor harvest preceded PD-1/PD-L1 blockade, followed by nivolumab treatment. Median tumor PD-L1 proportion score was 6%. Most patients had lung adenocarcinoma; several tumors were EGFR-mutant, two ALK-rearranged; half smoked currently or formerly. Tumors carried a median about 1.6 non-synonymous mutations per megabase.

The ends lost 4 bases at V and 7 bases at J; junction bases unmatched: 3. The CDR3 has 14 amino acids. The germline CDR1 and CDR2 sequences are SGHRS and YFSETQ. Stated time point: pre-treatment sample, taken before nivolumab and TIL therapy. The libraries were made with immunoSEQ v3. Assay: immunoSEQ multiplex PCR; the TCRdb copy retains only in-frame clones and omits some. The sample lists about 50,000 clones, 80% to 90% seen once, with 4.5% to 6% in the top ten. The chain carries TRBV5-1 and TRBJ1-4; 11 bases are a match to TRBD1. This TCR derives from a person aged 25-85 years with non-small cell lung cancer. Sequenced material: blood, taken at baseline. CDR3 in amino acids: CASSPGQGVEKLFF. In nucleotides, the CDR3 is TGCGCCAGCAGCCCGGGACAGGGGGTTGAAAAACTGTTTTTT.